Here is one T cell receptor beta chain with its context. CDR1 is MNHEY and CDR2 is SMNVEV in the germline V gene (reference sequence). The CDR3 runs to 14 residues. Trimming cost V 6 bases and J 3 bases, with 15 bases left between them. These data come from a study of T cell changes during pregnancy in multiple sclerosis. Profiled with immunoSEQ multiplex PCR; TCRdb holds only in-frame clones, not every one. Of about 86,000 clones listed, more than 85% are singletons. The source material was peripheral blood, sampled in the first trimester of pregnancy. The V call is TRBV27, the J call TRBJ2-7; D perhaps matches TRBD1 (6 bases). This receptor was taken from a female donor in good health, enrolled as a control in a pregnancy study. The CDR3 DNA reads TGTGCCAGCAGACCGGGACACACCCTCTACGAGCAGTACTTC. It encodes CASRPGHTLYEQYF.